The clone carrying this TCR beta chain was seen more than once but under ten times. Its antigen is undetermined. Other nucleotide sequences in the sample specify the same CDR3. Produced via immunoSEQ multiplex PCR; TCRdb's table is partial and in-frame only. This sample has 2 million or so clones, with approximately 94% found just once. The naive CD8 subset, CD45RO-negative cells positively selected for CCR7, excluded terminally differentiated effector memory CD45RA+ cells. The germline gives CDR1 LGHNA, CDR2 YNFKEQ. The CDR3 totals 11 residues. Between the trimmed V and J ends, which lost 2 bases and 4 bases, there was a span of 3 bases. This entry belongs to a study of shared clonotypes between healthy human individuals. Study as a whole: The plates for each donor numbered three CD4 naive, three CD4 memory, two CD8 naive and one CD8 memory.

General study findings and limits: Researchers sampled blood only, noting tissue repertoires likely differ. Although depth was large, rarefaction showed that sequencing of the sorted subsets was incomplete.

Input material: naive CD8+ T cells sorted from blood. The clonotype comes from a man younger than 35 in good health. The V and J genes are TRBV4-2 and TRBJ2-7; D unclear. CDR3 DNA: TGTGCCAGCAGCCAAAATTACGAGCAGTACTTC. This encodes CASSQNYEQYF.